The rows below give T cell receptor beta chains drawn from one sample of a study of blood T cell repertoires in COVID-19. Measured with immunoSEQ multiplex PCR; TCRdb has only the in-frame clones, and not every one. The sample holds under 300,000 clones, about 87% seen once. Input material: PBMCs or T cells enriched from blood (not recorded which). The source of these receptors is a woman in her forties with acute COVID-19. The CDR3 runs from the conserved cysteine through the conserved F or W. The D gene is left open where the match is weak. Clone size is given for some rows only: seen once, a few or many times, or a class if the clone is expanded.

>-|TRBJ2-3|TRBV19|TRBD2
TGTGCCAGTAGTATAATTGGGGCGGGGGAGGCCACGCAGTATTTT
CASSIIGAGEATQYF
>once|TRBJ2-7|TRBV7-8|-
TGTGCCAGCAGCTCGACAGGTCCCTACGAGCAGTACTTC
CASSSTGPYEQYF
>-|TRBJ2-1|TRBV6-2/TRBV6-3|TRBD1
TGTGCCAGCAGTTACGAACAGGGGGCATACAATGAGCAGTTCTTC
CASSYEQGAYNEQFF
>-|TRBJ2-2|TRBV3-1/TRBV3-2|-
TGTGCCAGCAGCCAAGAAACGCGGGGTACCGGGGAGCTGTTTTTT
CASSQETRGTGELFF
>-|TRBJ2-1|TRBV6-6|TRBD2
TGTGCCAGCGGGGAGGGGCTCCGGGGGAATGAGCAGTTCTTC
CASGEGLRGNEQFF
>-|TRBJ1-6|TRBV21-1|-
TGTGCCAGCAGCAAAGAGGTACAGGGGGGGAATTCACCCCTCCACTTT
CASSKEVQGGNSPLHF
>once|TRBJ1-6|TRBV5-4|-
TGTGCCAGCAACAGCCGTCAGGACAGCTATAATTCACCCCTCCACTTT
CASNSRQDSYNSPLHF
>-|TRBJ2-1|TRBV7-7|TRBD2
TGTGCCAGCAGCCTGGGCCGCGGACTAGCGGGGGGTTCCTACAATGAGCAGTTCTTC
CASSLGRGLAGGSYNEQFF
>few|TRBJ1-6|TRBV19|TRBD1
TGTGCCAGTACCGGGGGACAGGGAAATTCACCCCTCCACTTT
CASTGGQGNSPLHF
>-|TRBJ2-1|TRBV10-1|-
TGCGCCAGCAGCCCTAATTTGGCTACCGGGGGCAATGAGCAGTTCTTC
CASSPNLATGGNEQFF
>-|TRBJ2-2|TRBV7-2|TRBD2
TGTGCCAGCAGCTTCGGGAGGGGCAACACCGGGGAGCTGTTTTTT
CASSFGRGNTGELFF
>-|TRBJ2-1|TRBV24-1|TRBD1
TGTGCCACCAGTGATCGACAGGGGTTAGCATACAATGAGCAGTTCTTC
CATSDRQGLAYNEQFF
>-|TRBJ1-2|TRBV18|-
TGTGCCAGCTCACACAGGGAAAGCTCTGGCTACACCTTC
CASSHRESSGYTF
>-|TRBJ2-1|TRBV4-1|TRBD2
TGCGCCAGCAGCCTTCGGGGGGATCCGAGCTCCTACAATGAGCAGTTCTTC
CASSLRGDPSSYNEQFF
>once|TRBJ1-2|TRBV25-1|-
TGTGCCAGCAGTGCCCAGGGACACAGGGGCTACACCTTC
CASSAQGHRGYTF
>-|TRBJ1-1|TRBV5-1|-
TGCGCCAGCAGCTTGTGGGGGGACACTGAAGCTTTCTTT
CASSLWGDTEAFF
>once|TRBJ2-1|TRBV10-2|TRBD2
TGCGCCAGCAACGCCGGGACTAGTAAGAGACATGAGCAGTTCTTC
CASNAGTSKRHEQFF
>-|TRBJ1-1|TRBV5-1|-
TGCGCCAGCAGCCCAAGGACATGGAACACTGAAGCTTTCTTT
CASSPRTWNTEAFF
>once|TRBJ1-1|TRBV6-5|TRBD1
TGTGCCAGCAGGACAGGACAGGTATACACTGAAGCTTTCTTT
CASRTGQVYTEAFF
>-|TRBJ1-1|TRBV6-5|-
TGTGCCACCATAATTGGAGGGTCCACTGAAGCTTTCTTT
CATIIGGSTEAFF
>-|TRBJ2-4|TRBV7-2|-
TGTGCCAGCAGCTTACGAGGGATGGGCAAAAACATTCAGTACTTC
CASSLRGMGKNIQYF
>-|TRBJ2-3|TRBV4-2|-
TGTGCCAGCAGCCCCTCGAGCGCTAAGAACACAGATACGCAGTATTTT
CASSPSSAKNTDTQYF
>-|TRBJ2-3|TRBV9|-
TGTGCCAGCAGCGTAGGAGTTTCTGCGGGATTAGTTACAGATACGCAGTATTTT
CASSVGVSAGLVTDTQYF
>many|TRBJ2-3|TRBV5-1|TRBD2
TGCGCCAGCAGCTCCGCGGGACTAGCGGGAACGTGGCGGAGCACAGATACGCAGTATTTT
CASSSAGLAGTWRSTDTQYF
>-|TRBJ2-7|TRBV7-2|TRBD2
TGTGCCAGCAGCTTAGTAGCACTAGCGGGGGGAGAGGAGCAGTACTTC
CASSLVALAGGEEQYF
>-|TRBJ2-1|TRBV30|-
TGTGCCTGGAGTAGGGGGATTGAGCAGTTCTTC
CAWSRGIEQFF
>-|TRBJ1-2|TRBV5-6|TRBD1
TGTGCCAGCAGCTTGGGGGACAGGGAGGCAAGCTACACCTTC
CASSLGDREASYTF
>-|TRBJ1-1|TRBV19|-
TGTGCCAGTAGTATCGGGTTCACTGAAGCTTTCTTT
CASSIGFTEAFF
>once|TRBJ2-5|TRBV30|-
TGTGCCTGGAGTCCCTCGGAGACCCAGTACTTC
CAWSPSETQYF
>-|TRBJ2-5|TRBV12-3/TRBV12-4|-
TGTGCCAGCAGCGGACACAACCAAGAGACCCAGTACTTC
CASSGHNQETQYF
>-|TRBJ2-5|TRBV6-5|TRBD2
TGTGCCAGCAGTTACGGCGGGGGGGCTCTTTCGACCCAGTACTTC
CASSYGGGALSTQYF
>-|TRBJ2-3|TRBV21-1|-
TGTGCCAGCAGCAAAGCGGCTAGCGGGAGGGCCGGGGATACGCAGTATTTT
CASSKAASGRAGDTQYF
>few|TRBJ1-1|TRBV9|TRBD1
TGTGCCAGCAGCGAGGGGGACAGGGGGAGGAACACTGAAGCTTTCTTT
CASSEGDRGRNTEAFF
>few|TRBJ2-1|TRBV21-1|-
TGTGCCAGCGGTATAGCGGGAGGATACTACAATGAGCAGTTCTTC
CASGIAGGYYNEQFF
>few|TRBJ1-1|TRBV10-3|-
TGTGCCATCAGACGGGGGAACACTGAAGCTTTCTTT
CAIRRGNTEAFF
>-|TRBJ1-1|TRBV5-1|-
TGCGCCAGCAGCAGGGACTTTAACACTGAAGCTTTCTTT
CASSRDFNTEAFF
>-|TRBJ2-5|TRBV18|-
TGTGCCAGCTCACCACTTTGGGCAGGGGAAGAAGAGACCCAGTACTTC
CASSPLWAGEEETQYF